A selection of T cell receptor beta chains follows, all from one sample in a study of blood T cells in healthy people across ages. TCRdb itself ran the 5' RACE reads through MiXCR, one entry per CDR3 protein. The table includes around 1,600,000 distinct CDR3 sequences, about 42% detected once. Sequencing was done on a sample of blood. The receptor set was obtained from a woman aged 18-29 years in good health. Both conserved end residues are part of each CDR3. Each record gives: V gene, clone size, D gene, J gene, CDR3 DNA, CDR3 protein. D genes are given only for firm matches. Where a row states a size, it is once, few, many or the class of an expanded clone; other rows omit it.

V gene: TRBV15
clone size: NA
D gene: TRBD1
J gene: TRBJ2-7
CDR3 DNA: TGTGCCACCAGCAGAGATGTGGGACAGGGGTCCTACGAGCAGTACTTC
CDR3 protein: CATSRDVGQGSYEQYF

V gene: TRBV7-2
clone size: NA
D gene: NA
J gene: TRBJ1-2
CDR3 DNA: TGTGCCAGCAGCTTACGGCAAACAGGGACTGGCTACACCTTC
CDR3 protein: CASSLRQTGTGYTF

V gene: TRBV4-2
clone size: NA
D gene: NA
J gene: TRBJ2-5
CDR3 DNA: TGTGCCAGCAGCCACGACCCCACCGCTCAAGTAGAGACCCAGTACTTC
CDR3 protein: CASSHDPTAQVETQYF

V gene: TRBV11-2
clone size: NA
D gene: NA
J gene: TRBJ1-4
CDR3 DNA: TGTGCCAGCAGCAGAATAAGGTCGGGAGGGAATGAAAAACTGTTTTTT
CDR3 protein: CASSRIRSGGNEKLFF

V gene: TRBV18
clone size: many
D gene: TRBD1
J gene: TRBJ2-3
CDR3 DNA: TGTGCCAGCTCACCGAGGGGGCTAGATACGCAGTATTTT
CDR3 protein: CASSPRGLDTQYF

V gene: TRBV4-3
clone size: NA
D gene: TRBD1
J gene: TRBJ1-2
CDR3 DNA: TGCGCCAGCAGCCAGAGGGACAGGGAGCCCTATGGCTACACCTTC
CDR3 protein: CASSQRDREPYGYTF

V gene: TRBV7-2
clone size: once
D gene: TRBD2
J gene: TRBJ2-2
CDR3 DNA: TGTGCCAGCAGCTTAGTTAGCGGGGCGCAAAACACCGGGGAGCTGTTTTTT
CDR3 protein: CASSLVSGAQNTGELFF

V gene: TRBV7-2
clone size: few
D gene: NA
J gene: TRBJ2-1
CDR3 DNA: TGTGCCAGCAGCCAGAGGTTGGGGGACAATGAGCAGTTCTTC
CDR3 protein: CASSQRLGDNEQFF

V gene: TRBV10-3
clone size: NA
D gene: TRBD2
J gene: TRBJ2-7
CDR3 DNA: TGTGCCATCAGTGAGTCCCCTAGCGGGGTCTACAATGAGCAGTACTTC
CDR3 protein: CAISESPSGVYNEQYF

V gene: TRBV12-3/TRBV12-4
clone size: NA
D gene: NA
J gene: TRBJ2-7
CDR3 DNA: TGTGCCAGCAGTTTCAGGGTTAGTAGCGGCGAGCAGTACTTC
CDR3 protein: CASSFRVSSGEQYF

V gene: TRBV4-1
clone size: NA
D gene: NA
J gene: TRBJ1-2
CDR3 DNA: TGCGCCAGCAGCCAATTGATCTTCTATGGCTACACCTTC
CDR3 protein: CASSQLIFYGYTF

V gene: TRBV28
clone size: NA
D gene: NA
J gene: TRBJ2-7
CDR3 DNA: TGTGCCAGCAGTTTTAGAGGGTCCGGCGACGAGCAGTACTTC
CDR3 protein: CASSFRGSGDEQYF

V gene: TRBV29-1
clone size: NA
D gene: NA
J gene: TRBJ1-2
CDR3 DNA: TGCAGCGTTGAAGATCTCGACGGACACTATGGCTACACCTTC
CDR3 protein: CSVEDLDGHYGYTF

V gene: TRBV14
clone size: few
D gene: TRBD2
J gene: TRBJ2-7
CDR3 DNA: TGTGCCAGCAGCCAATGGTCTAGCGGGTTCTCCTACGAGCAGTACTTC
CDR3 protein: CASSQWSSGFSYEQYF

V gene: TRBV10-3
clone size: few
D gene: NA
J gene: TRBJ2-7
CDR3 DNA: TGTGCCATCAGTGAGCTGGGCAAGCCCTACGAGCAGTACTTC
CDR3 protein: CAISELGKPYEQYF

V gene: TRBV25-1
clone size: NA
D gene: TRBD1
J gene: TRBJ2-3
CDR3 DNA: TGTGCCAGCAGTGAATGGGTAGTCGGTAGGGACAGGGCCGCAGATACGCAGTATTTT
CDR3 protein: CASSEWVVGRDRAADTQYF

V gene: TRBV7-2
clone size: NA
D gene: NA
J gene: TRBJ2-7
CDR3 DNA: TGTGCCAGCAGCTTTATCGGGGTAGGGCACTACGAGCAGTACTTC
CDR3 protein: CASSFIGVGHYEQYF

V gene: TRBV11-2
clone size: few
D gene: NA
J gene: TRBJ2-7
CDR3 DNA: TGTGCCAGCAGCTTACTCCCACGGCCTGGCGAGCAGTACTTC
CDR3 protein: CASSLLPRPGEQYF

V gene: TRBV20-1
clone size: NA
D gene: NA
J gene: TRBJ1-5
CDR3 DNA: TGCAGTGCGATAATGGATAGCAATCAGCCCCAGCATTTT
CDR3 protein: CSAIMDSNQPQHF

V gene: TRBV12-3/TRBV12-4
clone size: NA
D gene: TRBD1
J gene: TRBJ2-2
CDR3 DNA: TGTGCCAGCAGTCCGGGACAGGACGCCGGGGAGCTGTTTTTT
CDR3 protein: CASSPGQDAGELFF

V gene: TRBV18
clone size: NA
D gene: TRBD2
J gene: TRBJ2-7
CDR3 DNA: TGTGCCAGCTCACCATATTTAGCGGGAGGGGACGAGCAGTACTTC
CDR3 protein: CASSPYLAGGDEQYF

V gene: TRBV29-1
clone size: NA
D gene: TRBD1
J gene: TRBJ1-2
CDR3 DNA: TGCAGCGTTGGTGACAGGGCCTATGGCTACACCTTC
CDR3 protein: CSVGDRAYGYTF

V gene: TRBV5-1
clone size: NA
D gene: NA
J gene: TRBJ2-1
CDR3 DNA: TGCGCCAGCAGCGTGGCCAGTAGTTTTGAGCAGTTCTTC
CDR3 protein: CASSVASSFEQFF

V gene: TRBV29-1
clone size: NA
D gene: NA
J gene: TRBJ1-5
CDR3 DNA: TGCAGCGTAGAGGACAGCTTAAATCAGCCCCAGCATTTT
CDR3 protein: CSVEDSLNQPQHF

V gene: TRBV4-2
clone size: NA
D gene: NA
J gene: TRBJ1-4
CDR3 DNA: TGTGCCAGCAGCCCGACACCGACGGTGAATGAAAAACTGTTTTTT
CDR3 protein: CASSPTPTVNEKLFF

V gene: TRBV6-1
clone size: NA
D gene: NA
J gene: TRBJ2-5
CDR3 DNA: TGTGCCAGCAGTGAACCGGGGACCCAGTACTTC
CDR3 protein: CASSEPGTQYF

V gene: TRBV30
clone size: NA
D gene: NA
J gene: TRBJ2-1
CDR3 DNA: TGTGCCTGGAGTAGGGTCTGGCGGGCAAACAATGAGCAGTTCTTC
CDR3 protein: CAWSRVWRANNEQFF

V gene: TRBV12-3/TRBV12-4
clone size: NA
D gene: NA
J gene: TRBJ1-1
CDR3 DNA: TGTGCCAGCAGTTTAGGGCCAGGGGAGGGCACTGAAGCTTTCTTT
CDR3 protein: CASSLGPGEGTEAFF